One sample yielded the 23 T cell receptor beta chains listed below, sequenced in a study of cytomegalovirus exposure and HLA in healthy donors. The PCR ran on 60 Vbeta and 13 Jbeta primers. Clones were read by immunoSEQ multiplex PCR, and TCRdb kept only the in-frame ones, dropping some. Among around 50,000 clones listed, around 80% were seen once. The sample taken for sequencing was PBMCs. These receptors were collected from a man in his thirties or forties in good health and CMV-seropositive.

The gene calls are TRBV6-1 and TRBJ1-4, with no clear D. The CDR3 length is 12 residues. Germline CDR1 is MNHNS and CDR2 is SASEGT. Trimming took off 7 bases at V and 7 bases at J, with 10 bases between the two ends. The CDR3 region is CASNQWAEKLFF. The CDR3 bases are TGTGCCAGCAACCAGTGGGCTGAAAAACTGTTTTTT.

This chain joins TRBV11-3 and TRBJ1-1, with TRBD1 matching 7 bases. CDR3 length: 12 amino acids. CDR1 is SGHNT, CDR2 YENEEA, per germline. J lost 6 bases, V lost 6 bases, and 4 bases had no gene match. The CDR3 protein is CASSLDRAEAFF. CDR3 in DNA: TGTGCCAGCAGTCTCGACAGGGCTGAAGCTTTCTTT.

The chain recombines TRBV5-1 with TRBJ2-3; TRBD2 might be the D (5 bases). The CDR3 is 15 residues long. Germline values: CDR1 SGHRS, CDR2 YFSETQ. V was pared by 6 bases and J by 1 base, with 15 bases between. The CDR3 DNA follows: TGCGCCAGCATCCCCGAGGGTAGTGGCACAGATACGCAGTATTTT. Residues: CASIPEGSGTDTQYF.

The chain couples TRBV5-1 to TRBJ1-3; D remains ambiguous. Trimming took 0 bases from V and 6 from J, leaving 10 bases between them. This CDR3 is built from 14 residues. Germline V gives CDR1 SGHRS, CDR2 YFSETQ. Here the CDR3 DNA reads TGCGCCAGCAGCTTGGGGCGGGCGGAAAACACCATATATTTT. Translated, it gives CASSLGRAENTIYF. Based on the CDR3 plus reference TRBV5-1 and TRBJ1-3, the full variable domain is KAGVTQTPRYLIKTRGQQVTLSCSPISGHRSVSWYQQTPGQGLQFLFEYFSETQRNKGNFPGRFSGRQFSNSRSEMNVSTLELGDSALYLCASSLGRAENTIYFGEGSWLTVV.

V is TRBV5-4 and J is TRBJ2-5, with TRBD2 matching over 8 bases. The CDR3 runs to 14 residues. Losses at the gene ends were 5 bases for V and 4 bases for J; bases not matched to a gene: 7. Germline V gene data show CDR1 as SGHNT and CDR2 as YYREEE (reference sequence). CDR3 residues: CASRAGGLGETQYF. In nucleotides, the CDR3 is TGTGCCAGCAGGGCGGGAGGCCTTGGAGAGACCCAGTACTTC.

The V call is TRBV27, the J call TRBJ1-6, with D tentatively TRBD1 (6 bases). CDR3 length equals 16 residues. V shed 4 bases and J shed 1 base, with 11 bases lying between them. The germline gives CDR1 MNHEY, CDR2 SMNVEV (reference sequence). The CDR3 loop reads CASSSKQGSYNSPLHF. CDR3 bases: TGTGCCAGCAGTTCAAAACAGGGATCCTATAATTCACCCCTCCACTTT.

This clone showed up just once. This rearrangement joins TRBV5-1 to TRBJ2-5, with 9 positions matching TRBD1. The V gene end was trimmed by 2 bases and the J gene end by 5 bases; junction bases not matched to a gene: 7. The germline CDR1 and CDR2 sequences are SGHRS and YFSETQ. CDR3 length: 15 residues. DNA of the CDR3: TGCGCCAGCAGCTTCGAGGGACAGGGATACGAGACCCAGTACTTC. As protein: CASSFEGQGYETQYF. The variable domain in full, with the rest retrieved from reference TRBV5-1 and TRBJ2-5, is KAGVTQTPRYLIKTRGQQVTLSCSPISGHRSVSWYQQTPGQGLQFLFEYFSETQRNKGNFPGRFSGRQFSNSRSEMNVSTLELGDSALYLCASSFEGQGYETQYFGPGTRLLVL.

V is TRBV21-1 and J is TRBJ1-6; TRBD1 was called by the table and not checked on the DNA. TRBV21-1 is a pseudogene segment. The CDR3 consists of 18 residues. Here the CDR3 DNA reads TGTGCCAGCAGCGGGGAGGGGACAGGGAATTCCTATAATTCACCCCTCCACTTT. Its translation is CASSGEGTGNSYNSPLHF.

This sequence joins TRBV15 and TRBJ2-2; D uncertain. Germline assignment: CDR1 LNHNV and CDR2 YYDKDF (reference sequence). The CDR3 contains 14 residues. The V and J ends lost 3 bases and 4 bases respectively, with 9 bases between them. CDR3 residues: CATSRAGSTGELFF. Here the CDR3 DNA reads TGTGCCACCAGCAGGGCAGGCTCCACCGGGGAGCTGTTTTTT.

This clone was found a few times. DNA for the CDR3: TGTGCCAGCAGTTCGTTGCCCGGGACAGGGGGCTCACCCCTCCACTTT. Its translation is CASSSLPGTGGSPLHF. This chain links TRBV7-2 with TRBJ1-6; 12 nucleotides line up with TRBD1. With V trimmed by 6 bases and J by 10 bases, 10 bases remained unmatched. Germline V gene data show CDR1 as SGHTA and CDR2 as FQGNSA. The CDR3 has 16 residues.

The rearrangement uses TRBV7-6 and TRBJ2-7; 11 bases align to TRBD1. J lost 2 bases, V lost 5 bases, and 8 bases had no gene match. This CDR3 contains 16 residues. Germline CDR1 reads SGHVS; CDR2 reads FNYEAQ. CDR3 region: CASSIARDRGTYEQYF. The CDR3 DNA sequence: TGTGCCAGCAGCATCGCCCGGGACAGGGGGACCTACGAGCAGTACTTC.

CDR3 in DNA: TGTGCCAGCTCTTCACCGGTCGAGCAGTACTTC. Amino acid sequence: CASSSPVEQYF. The chain links TRBV7-2 to TRBJ2-7; D is undetermined. Looked up from germline, CDR1 is SGHTA and CDR2 is FQGNSA. Trimming cost V 8 bases and J 6 bases, with 11 bases left between them. This CDR3 contains 11 residues.

The V call is TRBV28, the J call TRBJ1-3; no definite D call. Looked up from germline, CDR1 is MDHEN and CDR2 is SYDVKM. The V and J ends lost 1 base and 4 bases respectively, with 14 bases between them. CDR3 length: 16 residues. The CDR3 DNA follows: TGTGCCAGCAGTTTATACGGGGAGCGTGCCGGAAACACCATATATTTT. Translated: CASSLYGERAGNTIYF.

The chain has TRBV4-2 and TRBJ2-6, with TRBD2 matching over 10 bases. J gave up 0 bases and V 0 bases, and 8 bases lay outside the gene matches. The CDR3 length is 20 residues. Germline-derived CDR1 and CDR2 are LGHNA and YNFKEQ. This chain's CDR3 is CASSQDPGVAGGSGANVLTF. CDR3 sequence (DNA): TGTGCCAGCAGCCAAGATCCTGGGGTAGCGGGGGGCTCTGGGGCCAACGTCCTGACTTTC.

The chain couples TRBV5-1 to TRBJ2-7, with 9 bases aligning to TRBD1. Trimming removed 4 bases from V and 3 bases from J; junction bases left unmatched: 5. Germline V gene sequence: CDR1 SGHRS, CDR2 YFSETQ. This CDR3 region has 14 residues. The CDR3 sequence is CASSTGQGGYEQYF. The CDR3, as DNA: TGCGCCAGCAGCACGGGACAGGGTGGCTACGAGCAGTACTTC.

This chain joins TRBV5-8 and TRBJ1-2; the match to TRBD1 covers 7 bases. CDR3 length: 13 residues. V trimming: 4 bases; J trimming: 0 bases; junction bases outside the gene matches: 0. Germline CDR1 is SGHTS and CDR2 is YDEGEE. The CDR3 DNA follows: TGTGCCAGCAGCGGGACAGCTAACTATGGCTACACCTTC. Its protein product is CASSGTANYGYTF. The full variable domain, rest sourced from reference TRBV5-8 and TRBJ1-2, is EAGVTQSPTHLIKTRGQQATLRCSPISGHTSVYWYQQALGLGLQFLLWYDEGEERNRGNFPPRFSGRQFPNYSSELNVNALELEDSALYLCASSGTANYGYTFGSGTRLTVV.

V is TRBV5-1 and J is TRBJ2-4, with 12 bases lining up with TRBD2. The V gene's germline CDR1 is SGHRS and CDR2 YFSETQ. The CDR3 length is 18 residues. Trimming took 0 bases from V and 12 from J; bases not matched to a gene: 16. The CDR3 DNA reads TGCGCCAGCAGCTTGGCTCTAGCGGGGGGGTCTTCACGGGTGGCTCAGTACTTC. Residues: CASSLALAGGSSRVAQYF.

The chain has TRBV27 and TRBJ2-1; 11 bases fit TRBD2. The CDR3 runs to 17 residues. Germline CDR1 and CDR2: MNHEY and SMNVEV (reference sequence). Trimming took 4 bases from V and 9 from J; bases not matched to a gene: 14. CDR3 coding DNA: TGTGCCAGCAGTTCCCTCCTCGTAGCGGGGGGGCTAGGTGAGCAGTTCTTC. Residues: CASSSLLVAGGLGEQFF.

V usage is TRBV1 and J usage is TRBJ2-1; no DNA check was done on the table's D call, TRBD2. TRBV1 is listed as a pseudogene. This CDR3 has 19 residues. In DNA, the CDR3 is TGCACCAGCAGCCAAGGGGGGTGTAGCGGGGCTCACTCCTACAATGAGCAGTTCTTC. This translates into CTSSQGGCSGAHSYNEQFF.

The chain carries TRBV10-3 and TRBJ2-2; D remains ambiguous. This CDR3 has 13 amino acids. With 6 bases removed from V and 7 bases from J, the gap between germline ends came to 12 bases. Germline V lookup: CDR1 ENHRY, CDR2 SYGVKD. The CDR3: CAISNTVNGELFF. The CDR3, as DNA: TGTGCCATCAGCAACACAGTTAACGGGGAGCTGTTTTTT.

The chain has TRBV5-1 and TRBJ2-7; D perhaps matches TRBD1 (5 bases). CDR1 and CDR2 from the germline V gene are SGHRS and YFSETQ. The CDR3 has 13 amino acids. The V and J ends lost 4 bases and 6 bases respectively, with 14 bases between them. CDR3: CASSRQQAREQYF. DNA for the CDR3: TGCGCCAGCAGCCGCCAACAGGCGCGCGAGCAGTACTTC.

The chain uses TRBV27 and TRBJ2-7, with D possibly TRBD2 on 6 matching bases. V shed 4 bases and J shed 5 bases, with 15 bases lying between them. The CDR3 sequence is 14 residues long. The germline gives CDR1 MNHEY, CDR2 SMNVEV (reference sequence). Written as DNA, the CDR3 is TGTGCCAGCAGTTCGTTTGGGGGGTACCACGAGCAGTACTTC. This translates into CASSSFGGYHEQYF.

V is TRBV7-2 and J is TRBJ2-1; no firm D call. The CDR3 has 12 amino acids. The germline V gene encodes CDR1 SGHTA and CDR2 FQGNSA. Between the trimmed V and J ends, which lost 0 bases and 7 bases, there was a span of 4 bases. The CDR3 is CASSLARNEQFF. CDR3 coding DNA: TGTGCCAGCAGCTTAGCGAGGAATGAGCAGTTCTTC.